The present entry profiles one T cell receptor (beta chain) with its context. This entry comes from a study of shared clonotypes between healthy human individuals. As originally analysed: Filtering differed for immunoSEQ, which gave only junction sequences without quality scores. Using immunoSEQ multiplex PCR, the repertoire was profiled, and TCRdb retains in-frame clones only, with some absent. V and J calls plus clone size are reproduced from that table; the DNA served to infer D and trimming. The table lists approximately 400,000 clones, around 96% of them singletons. There were only Caucasian adults among the donors, and all lived in Nashville, Tennessee. CDR3 length: 17 amino acids. V shed 3 bases and J 5 bases; nucleotides not matched to a gene: 13. CDR1 and CDR2 (germline): ENHRY, SYGVKD.

Material: memory CD8+ T cells sorted from blood. Subset noted: CD45RO+ cells pooled with CCR7-negative TemRA cells. The chain couples TRBV10-3 to TRBJ1-2, with 9 bases identical to TRBD1. The receptor was derived from a man aged 30-40 years in good health. The CDR3 here is CAISDPPGTGSRYGYTF. DNA of the CDR3: TGTGCCATCAGTGACCCACCCGGGACAGGGAGTAGGTATGGCTACACCTTC.